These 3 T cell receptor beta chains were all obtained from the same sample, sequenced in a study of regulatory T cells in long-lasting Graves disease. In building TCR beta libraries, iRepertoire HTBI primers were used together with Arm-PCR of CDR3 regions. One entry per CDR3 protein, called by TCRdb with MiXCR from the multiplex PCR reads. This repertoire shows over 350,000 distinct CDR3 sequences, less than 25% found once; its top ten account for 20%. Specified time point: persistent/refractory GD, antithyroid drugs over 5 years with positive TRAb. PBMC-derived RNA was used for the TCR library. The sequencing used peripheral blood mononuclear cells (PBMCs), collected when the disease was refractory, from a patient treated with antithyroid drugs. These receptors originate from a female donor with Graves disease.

Here the CDR3 reads CSVVNRETQYF. In nucleotides, the CDR3 is TGCAGCGTTGTGAATCGGGAGACCCAGTACTTC. The chain combines TRBV29-1 with TRBJ2-5; no firm D call. Looked up from germline, CDR1 is SQVTM and CDR2 is ANQGSEA. V was shortened by 4 bases and J by 5 bases, with 8 bases between the two germline ends. CDR3 size: 11 residues.

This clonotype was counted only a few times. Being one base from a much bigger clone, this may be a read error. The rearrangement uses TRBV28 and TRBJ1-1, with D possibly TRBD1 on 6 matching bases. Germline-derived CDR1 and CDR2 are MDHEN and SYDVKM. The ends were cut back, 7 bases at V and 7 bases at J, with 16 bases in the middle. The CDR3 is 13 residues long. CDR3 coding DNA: TGTGCCAGCACTCTGGACAGCTGGAATGAAGCTTTCTTT. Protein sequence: CASTLDSWNEAFF.

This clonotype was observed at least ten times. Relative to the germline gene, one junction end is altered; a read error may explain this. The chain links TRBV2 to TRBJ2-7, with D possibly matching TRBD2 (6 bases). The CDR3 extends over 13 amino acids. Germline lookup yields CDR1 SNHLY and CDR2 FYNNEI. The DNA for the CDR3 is TGTGCCAGCAGTGAAGCTCTAGTGGAGGGCCAGATGTTC. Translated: CASSEALVEGQMF.